The clone carrying this T cell receptor (beta chain) was recorded only once. What it binds is unknown. Some clones are missing from TCRdb's copy, which holds only in-frame ones; the method was immunoSEQ multiplex PCR. Seen here are almost 750,000 clones, approximately 77% observed once, and the top ten hold about 1.7%. These data belong to a study of shared clonotypes between healthy human individuals. Study results and limitations: Non-shared clonotypes were found to have lower generation probabilities than the clonotypes that were shared by all four of the sorted-subset donors.

The sequence was collected from a young woman in good health. The sample taken for sequencing was memory CD4+ T cells sorted from blood. The sample's subset: CD45RA-negative fraction.

As DNA, the CDR3 is TGTGCCAGTAGTCTCCAATCAAGGACAGGCCACGAGCAGTACTTC. Encoded protein: CASSLQSRTGHEQYF. V gene TRBV19 combines with J gene TRBJ2-7; TRBD1 matches 7 bases. V lost 5 bases to trimming and J lost 5 bases; unmatched junction nucleotides: 12. Germline V gene lookup returns CDR1 LNHDA and CDR2 SQIVND (reference sequence). The CDR3 has 15 residues.